These 10 T cell receptor beta chains were all obtained from the same sample, sequenced in a study of shared clonotypes between healthy human individuals. Sequencing was performed with immunoSEQ multiplex PCR; in TCRdb, only in-frame clones are kept and a portion is missing. The data show some 1 million clones, about three quarters seen once. The sample taken for sequencing was memory CD4+ T cells sorted from blood. Subset given: CD45RA-negative fraction. Source of these receptors: a man aged 18 to 30 in good health.

Worth noting for this clone: The identical CDR3 is also encoded by other nucleotide sequences in the sample. The J gene is TRBJ1-4, the V gene TRBV7-9; D might be TRBD1 (5 bases). The CDR3 covers 13 residues. Germline values: CDR1 SEHNR, CDR2 FQNEAQ (reference sequence). Trimming pared 3 bases from V and 5 bases from J, leaving 7 bases between. The CDR3 here is CASSLGGNEKLFF. CDR3 DNA sequence: TGTGCCAGCAGCTTGGGGGGGAATGAAAAACTGTTTTTT.

This sequence joins TRBV7-8 and TRBJ1-4; D unclear. With 2 bases removed from V and 7 bases from J, the gap between germline ends came to 20 bases. The length of the CDR3 is 17 residues. Germline loops: CDR1 SGHVS, CDR2 FQNEAQ. CDR3 sequence reads: CASSLLGQGIRGEKLFF. The CDR3 nucleotides read TGTGCCAGCAGCTTATTGGGTCAAGGGATTCGAGGTGAAAAACTGTTTTTT. Combining the CDR3 with reference TRBV7-8 and TRBJ1-4 gives the whole variable domain GAGVSQSPRYKVAKRGQDVALRCDPISGHVSLFWYQQALGQGPEFLTYFQNEAQLDKSGLPSDRFFAERPEGSVSTLKIQRTQQEDSAVYLCASSLLGQGIRGEKLFFGSGTQLSVL.

V gene TRBV7-2 combines with J gene TRBJ2-2, with 7 positions matching TRBD1. Germline trimming cut 3 bases from V and 6 bases from J; bases unmatched to any gene: 4. The CDR3 is 14 residues long. The V gene's germline CDR1 is SGHTA and CDR2 FQGNSA. The CDR3 DNA reads as TGTGCCAGCAGCTTTAACAGGGGTCCCGGGGAGCTGTTTTTT. Protein product: CASSFNRGPGELFF.

The chain joins TRBV4-3 to TRBJ2-2; tentatively, D is TRBD1 or TRBD2 (6 bases each). Per germline, CDR1 LGHNA and CDR2 YSLEER. The germline V and J ends were trimmed by 1 base and 4 bases, with 10 bases remaining between them. This CDR3 has 15 amino acids. CDR3 region: CASSQGGAATGELFF. In DNA form, the CDR3 reads TGCGCCAGCAGCCAAGGGGGGGCGGCCACCGGGGAGCTGTTTTTT.

The CDR3 spells CASSLWAEPQETQYF. The CDR3 DNA follows: TGCGCCAGCAGCTTGTGGGCGGAACCCCAAGAGACCCAGTACTTC. This chain uses TRBV5-1 with TRBJ2-5; D ambiguous. This CDR3 has 15 residues. Germline CDR1 and CDR2: SGHRS and YFSETQ. V lost 1 base to trimming and J lost 1 base, with 11 bases between them.

J is TRBJ2-1 and V is TRBV6-6; D not certain. The CDR3 runs 12 residues. Per germline, CDR1 MNHNY and CDR2 SVGAGI (reference sequence). The V and J ends lost 7 bases and 9 bases respectively, with 13 bases between them. CDR3 nucleotides: TGTGCCAGCAATGCACCCCCCACTGAGCAGTTCTTC. Translation gives CASNAPPTEQFF.

The rearrangement uses TRBV11-3 and TRBJ2-5; D is uncertain. Looked up from germline, CDR1 is SGHNT and CDR2 is YENEEA. The V end lost 2 bases, the J end lost 5 bases, and 9 bases lay between the germline ends. CDR3 size: 13 residues. The chain's CDR3 is CASSLTGPETQYF. The CDR3 region has the DNA TGTGCCAGCAGCTTAACGGGTCCGGAGACCCAGTACTTC.

The J gene is TRBJ2-4, the V gene TRBV29-1, with D perhaps matching TRBD1 (8 bases). CDR1 and CDR2 (germline): SQVTM, ANQGSEA. The CDR3 sequence is 13 residues long. The V end was cut by 8 bases, the J end by 3 bases, with 14 bases between. CDR3 in amino acids: CSSTGEGKNIQYF. The CDR3 DNA sequence: TGCAGCTCGACAGGGGAGGGCAAAAACATTCAGTACTTC.

The genes are TRBV6-6 and TRBJ1-5; D gene ambiguous. In germline, CDR1 is MNHNY, CDR2 SVGAGI (reference sequence). CDR3 length: 13 amino acids. V dropped 5 bases and J dropped 5 bases, with 10 bases sitting between them. In DNA, the CDR3 is TGTGCCAGCAGTCCGCCTCTTGATCAGCCCCAGCATTTT. Its translation: CASSPPLDQPQHF.

The J gene is TRBJ2-7, the V gene TRBV30, with 11 bases lining up with TRBD1. In germline, CDR1 is GTSNPN, CDR2 SVGIG (reference sequence). V lost 8 bases and J lost 3; bases outside the gene matches: 6. CDR3 length equals 13 residues. The CDR3 here is CATAGTGGYEQYF. CDR3 nucleotides: TGTGCCACCGCCGGGACAGGGGGCTACGAGCAGTACTTC.